These 21 T cell receptor beta chains came from one sample sequenced in a study of tumor-infiltrating lymphocytes in primary liver carcinoma. DNA and RNA were both co-extracted from approximately 20-30 mg of bulk tissue that had not been sorted. The input was approximately 0.45 ug total RNA; TCR beta cDNA was made from it with a constant-region primer. Libraries covering TCR beta were generated through three nested multiplex PCR rounds (using a slightly modified ARM-PCR). Two initial PCR rounds of about 11 cycles each paired TRBV1-TRBV30 forward primers with a C-beta reverse primer. TCRdb analysed the multiplex PCR reads with MiXCR anew, one entry per CDR3 protein. This table holds about 110,000 distinct CDR3 sequences, around 62% found once. The sequencing sample was made of liver tumor tissue from sampling region 1. Subset noted: tumor region T1, superior pole. All receptors come from a woman in her sixties with primary liver carcinoma and hepatitis B virus infection.

This clonotype was observed once. An end of the junction does not agree with germline; a read error may underlie this. The chain recombines TRBV6-5 with TRBJ2-7; perhaps TRBD2 as D (6 bases). Germline CDR1 reads MNHEY; CDR2 reads SVGAGI. This CDR3 spans 15 amino acids. The DNA for the CDR3 is TGTCCCAGCAGCCTACCGGGACTGGCGGGATCGATACAGTACTTC. It codes for CPSSLPGLAGSIQYF.

In DNA, the CDR3 is TGTGCCAGCATCTCTGGACTATCGGTGCACACAGATACGCAGTATTTT. This gives the protein CASISGLSVHTDTQYF. The chain couples TRBV11-2 to TRBJ2-3; possibly TRBD2 for D (6 bases). Looked up from germline, CDR1 is SGHAT and CDR2 is FQNNGV. The V end lost 7 bases, the J end lost 2 bases, and 19 bases lay between the germline ends. This CDR3 contains 16 residues.

This clonotype appeared many times. V gene TRBV4-1 combines with J gene TRBJ2-1; D is possibly TRBD2 (5 bases). V was pared by 2 bases and J by 7 bases, with 12 bases between. Germline V gives CDR1 MGHRA, CDR2 YSYEKL. The CDR3 sequence is 14 residues long. CDR3 coding DNA: TGCGCCAGCAGCCAACTCCCTGGGAGAAATGAGCAGTTCTTC. It specifies CASSQLPGRNEQFF.

Points on this clonotype: No conserved phenylalanine or tryptophan is present at the end of the CDR3, so a read error is the likely explanation. The J gene is TRBJ1-2, the V gene TRBV6-5, with TRBD1 matching over 7 bases. There are 12 residues in the CDR3. V was pared by 6 bases and J by 4 bases, with 2 bases of the junction left unmatched. From germline, CDR1 is MNHEY and CDR2 SVGAGI. Here the CDR3 DNA reads TGTGCCAGCAGGACAGGGCCCTATGGCTACACCTCC. Amino acid sequence: CASRTGPYGYTS.

This clonotype turned up a few times. This rearrangement joins TRBV6-4 to TRBJ2-3; TRBD1 matches at 11 bases. The CDR3 is 15 amino acids. The junction had 4 bases not matched to a gene; V was cut back by 2 bases and J by 6 bases. CDR1 MRHNA and CDR2 SNTAGT come from the germline V gene. CDR3 sequence (DNA): TGTGCCAGCAGTGACCGGACAGGGGGCGCGGATACGCAGTATTTT. Amino acid sequence: CASSDRTGGADTQYF.

This chain uses TRBV30 with TRBJ1-1; D remains unclear. V was clipped by 3 bases and J by 2 bases, with 22 bases between them. The CDR3 runs 17 residues. Germline CDR1 is GTSNPN and CDR2 is SVGIG (reference sequence). The CDR3 here is CAWRYNVYGDTNTEAFF. The CDR3 region has the DNA TGTGCCTGGAGATATAATGTGTATGGGGATACAAACACTGAAGCTTTCTTT.

In this sample, this clonotype turned up many times. V usage is TRBV4-1 and J usage is TRBJ2-1; 8 bases agree with TRBD1. Germline V gene lookup returns CDR1 MGHRA and CDR2 YSYEKL. This CDR3 is built from 18 residues. V shed 4 bases and J 5 bases; nucleotides not matched to a gene: 16. The CDR3 bases are TGCGCCAGCAGCCCCCTATACGATACAGGGGGAGTGCACAATGAGCAGTTCTTC. Translating gives CASSPLYDTGGVHNEQFF.

This clonotype was seen many times. The CDR3 DNA is TGTGCCAGCAGCCCCTGGACTAGCCCCAATGAGCAGTTCTTC. This encodes CASSPWTSPNEQFF. The chain uses TRBV7-8 and TRBJ2-1; 8 positions agree with TRBD2. The V gene end was trimmed by 5 bases and the J gene end by 6 bases; junction bases not matched to a gene: 6. In germline, CDR1 is SGHVS, CDR2 FQNEAQ. The CDR3 spans 14 residues.

Notes on this clonotype: Being one base from a much bigger clone, this may be a read error. The final CDR3 position lacks the conserved phenylalanine or tryptophan, pointing to a likely read error. The chain carries TRBV5-1 and TRBJ2-7; D unresolved. With 0 bases removed from V and 2 bases from J, the gap between germline ends came to 12 bases. Germline values: CDR1 SGHRS, CDR2 YFSETQ. CDR3 length: 15 amino acids. CDR3 coding DNA: TGCGCCAGCAGCTTGGAGGCTAGAGGCCCCTACGAGCAGTACTTA. Protein: CASSLEARGPYEQYL.

As regards this clonotype: One end of the junction is discordant with germline, which a read error may explain. The chain is built from TRBV6-5 and TRBJ1-2; a weak D match, TRBD1 (5 bases). CDR1 and CDR2 from the germline V gene are MNHEY and SVGAGI. The CDR3 consists of 15 residues. DNA of the CDR3: TGTGTCAGCAGACTCACGGGGGGGGACGGCTATGGCTACACCTTC. Its protein is CVSRLTGGDGYGYTF.

About this clonotype itself: A read error may be the cause here, since a much bigger clone is one base away. Here the CDR3 omits its conserved ending phenylalanine or tryptophan, so a read error is the likely source. The genes are TRBV12-3 or TRBV12-4 and TRBJ1-5; D gene uncertain. Trimming cost V 7 bases and J 6 bases, with 10 bases left between them. The CDR3 is 12 residues long. CDR3 nucleotides: TGTGCCAGCACCCTTAAGGGTCAGCCCCAGCATTAT. This translates into CASTLKGQPQHY.

Note on this clonotype: It may be a read error: a sequence one base away is much more abundant. J is TRBJ2-7 and V is TRBV29-1, with a weak D call TRBD1 (5 bases). From germline, CDR1 is SQVTM and CDR2 ANQGSEA. This CDR3 has 12 amino acids. DNA for the CDR3: TGCAGCCTTGAACAGGATTCCTACGAGCAGTACTTC. Its protein product is CSLEQDSYEQYF.

In regard to this clonotype: The junction differs from germline at one of its ends, possibly a read error. The chain links TRBV12-3 or TRBV12-4 to TRBJ1-2; unclear D gene. This CDR3 has 13 residues. The DNA of the CDR3 is TGTGCCAGCAGTTTGGACGAAAACTATGGTTACACCTTC. This sequence encodes CASSLDENYGYTF.

With respect to this clonotype: The final CDR3 position lacks the conserved phenylalanine or tryptophan, pointing to a likely read error. The J gene is TRBJ2-3, the V gene TRBV12-3 or TRBV12-4; no clear D gene. V was pared by 3 bases and J by 6 bases, with 13 bases between. CDR3 size: 14 residues. The CDR3 nucleotides are TGTGCCAGCAGTTTGCGGCAGCCGGCGGATACGCAGTATTGT. Its translation is CASSLRQPADTQYC.

Comment on this clonotype: Because the CDR3 is missing its conserved closing phenylalanine or tryptophan, this is likely a read error. This rearrangement joins TRBV11-2 to TRBJ2-7; D is uncertain. There are 14 residues in the CDR3. Per germline, CDR1 SGHAT and CDR2 FQNNGV. CDR3 sequence: CVSSPIQHSYDQYS. The CDR3 DNA is TGTGTCAGCAGTCCTATCCAGCACTCCTACGACCAGTACTCC.

As concerns this clonotype: Mismatch with germline at one junction end may stem from a read error. The CDR3 reads CASGLLSQGYEQYF. The CDR3 nucleotides are TGCGCCAGCGGCTTGTTATCACAGGGCTACGAGCAGTACTTC. This chain connects TRBV5-1 to TRBJ2-7, with D tentatively TRBD1 (6 bases). Looked up from germline, CDR1 is SGHRS and CDR2 is YFSETQ. The CDR3 covers 14 residues.

Turning to this clonotype: A much larger clone is a single base away; this may be a read error. The chain is built from TRBV6-4 and TRBJ2-3; no firm D call. This CDR3 is built from 13 residues. V dropped 0 bases and J dropped 5 bases, with 6 bases sitting between them. CDR1 and CDR2 (germline): MRHNA, SNTAGT. The CDR3 region has the DNA TGTGCCAGCAGTGACTCAGGGAAAGATACGCAGTATTTT. Its translation: CASSDSGKDTQYF.

This clonotype was detected only a few times. CDR3 nucleotide sequence: TGTGCCAGCAGCGATCTAGCGGGGGGCTCCTACAATGAGCAGTTCTTC. This gives the protein CASSDLAGGSYNEQFF. V usage is TRBV9 and J usage is TRBJ2-1, with 11 bases aligning to TRBD2. Looked up from germline, CDR1 is SGDLS and CDR2 is YYNGEE. After removal of 3 bases from V and 0 bases from J, the junction contained 2 bases not matched to a gene. The CDR3 loop spans 16 amino acids.

This clonotype was counted ten times or more. V is TRBV6-1 and J is TRBJ2-7; 7 bases are shared with TRBD2. CDR3 length equals 15 residues. Germline CDR1 is MNHNS and CDR2 is SASEGT. V was pared by 3 bases and J by 2 bases, with 7 bases of the junction left unmatched. This chain's CDR3 is CASSDPGGSAYEQYF. As DNA, the CDR3 is TGTGCCAGCAGTGACCCGGGAGGCTCTGCCTACGAGCAGTACTTC.

This clonotype has just one count. The chain carries TRBV20-1 and TRBJ1-6; D possibly corresponds to TRBD1 (6 bases). This CDR3 is 16 amino acids long. The V and J ends lost 6 bases and 10 bases respectively, with 25 bases between them. Germline-derived CDR1 and CDR2 are DFQATT and SNEGSKA (reference sequence). CDR3: CSALDQGIGVRSPLHF. The CDR3 DNA reads as TGCAGTGCCCTAGACCAGGGGATCGGGGTAAGATCACCCCTCCACTTT.

Comments on this clonotype: The CDR3 carries no conserved terminal phenylalanine or tryptophan, so it likely arises from a read error. The rearrangement joins TRBV6-1 to TRBJ1-4; 7 bases align to TRBD1. Unmatched junction bases numbered 18, after V lost 8 bases and J lost 12 bases. There are 15 residues in the CDR3. Germline CDR1 reads MNHNS; CDR2 reads SASEGT. This CDR3 reads CASWTRTGGARELFS. The CDR3 DNA sequence: TGTGCCAGCTGGACCCGGACAGGTGGGGCCAGGGAACTGTTTTCT.